This T cell receptor beta chain is from a study of blood T cells in healthy people across ages. Every donor gave ten milliliters of peripheral blood. Per sample, a minimum of 7 million PBMCs were isolated. In regard to this clonotype: Its target is unknown.

Study-wide points: PBMCs left unsorted prevented a conclusive naive versus antigen-experienced comparison.

The authors ran a second PCR of about 6 to 11 cycles using a sample-barcoded 5' primer and a J-beta primer mix. Carrying 12 random nucleotides, a template-switch adaptor labeled each individual cDNA molecule. One entry per CDR3 protein, called by TCRdb with MiXCR from the 5' RACE reads. Found here are about 1,600,000 distinct CDR3 sequences, about 40% of them singletons; the top ten hold roughly 7.9%. The CDR3 loop spans 12 amino acids. Germline V gives CDR1 DFQATT, CDR2 SNEGSKA (reference sequence). Sequencing was done on a sample of blood. The sequence came from a woman between 18 and 29 years old in good health. The rearrangement uses TRBV20-1 and TRBJ2-5; D ambiguous. The J call may be mistaken, given a closer DNA end match to TRBJ2-7. The CDR3 DNA is TGCAGTGGGGGTAAGGGAAATTACGAGCAGTACTTC. Its protein product is CSGGKGNYEQYF.